This T cell receptor (beta chain) was documented in a study of control samples from healthy donors and cancer patients (dated by TCRdb to the early 2020s). As for this clone: The specificity of this receptor is unknown. There are no base qualities to consult, and no much larger clone falls within one base.

Looking up the germline V gene yields CDR1 SGHRS and CDR2 YFSETQ. Between the V and J ends, shortened by 4 bases and 5 bases respectively, the junction contains 17 bases. The CDR3 spans 15 residues, from the cysteine through the phenylalanine. Here the CDR3 DNA is all that survives: 45 bases in frame from base 1. The protocol used for the library was the immunoSEQ multiplex PCR assay. TCRdb holds this immuneACCESS table with in-frame rearrangements only. Some clones are missing; in checked studies, unresolved V genes explain under half, and the rest has no known cause. In all, the sample holds about 170,000 clones, and approximately 86% of those were seen once. The ten largest clones represent roughly 5% of the sample.

The V gene is TRBV5-1 and the J gene is TRBJ2-3; perhaps TRBD1 is the D gene, with 5 bases matching. This TCR was sampled from a woman aged 30 to 39 in good health. Sample: blood. The DNA sequence is TGCGCCAGCAGCCGCGCCTCGGACAAGGTAGATACGCAGTATTTT. Translation gives CASSRASDKVDTQYF.